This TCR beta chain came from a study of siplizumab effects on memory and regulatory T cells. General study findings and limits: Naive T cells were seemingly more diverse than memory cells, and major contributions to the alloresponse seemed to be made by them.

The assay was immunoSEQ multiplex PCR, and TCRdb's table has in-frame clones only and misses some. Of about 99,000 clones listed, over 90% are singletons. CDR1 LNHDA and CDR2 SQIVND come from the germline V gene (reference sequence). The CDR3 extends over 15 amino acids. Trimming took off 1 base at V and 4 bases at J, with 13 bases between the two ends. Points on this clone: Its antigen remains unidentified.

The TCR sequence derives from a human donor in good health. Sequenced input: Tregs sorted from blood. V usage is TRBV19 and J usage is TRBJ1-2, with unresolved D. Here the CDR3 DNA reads TGTGCCAGTAGTATAGTTGGGCGAACCGGCTATGGCTACACCTTC. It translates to CASSIVGRTGYGYTF.